Sequencing of this T cell receptor beta chain was carried out in a study of prognosis after radiotherapy for stage I lung cancer (dated by TCRdb to the early 2020s). About the study as a whole: Between early 2018 and early 2019, approximately 18 stage I NSCLC patients were enrolled in Nanjing, China. The cohort was made up of around 14 men and roughly 6 women, with a median age of around 78 years and an age range of roughly 53 to 95 years. Four of the 19 patients developed distant metastases after SBRT, at a median of roughly 7 months; the other 15 showed no significant progression. SBRT was delivered in 3 to 5 fractions with a biologically effective dose of at least 100 Gy, and image-guided IMRT or VMAT was used for delivery. Every patient was regarded as medically inoperable, because of comorbidities in around eleven cases and refusal of surgery in roughly 7 cases. Approximately 15 patients had newly diagnosed primary stage I lung tumors, and several had oligometastatic NSCLC after surgical resection of the primary tumor. The study profiled peripheral blood TCR beta repertoires from stage I NSCLC patients before and after stereotactic body radiotherapy and related them to distant failure. On tumor histology, more than ten patients had adenocarcinoma and several had squamous cell carcinoma. The study sequenced approximately 38 blood samples from about 19 patients, one before and one after SBRT per patient. Concurrent therapy was not administered to any patient alongside SBRT.

Deletion took 4 bases off V and 0 bases off J, with a span of 9 bases between the germline ends. The CDR3 spans 14 residues, from the cysteine through the phenylalanine. The read is trimmed to its CDR3 DNA, 42 bases read in frame from base 1. A history of other malignancies or of prior chemotherapy or radiotherapy was absent in all patients, and node-negative disease was shown on CT and PET/CT in all patients. At each of two time points, approximately 6 milliliters of peripheral venous blood were collected in EDTA tubes. Ficoll-Paque Plus density-gradient centrifugation was used to isolate PBMCs. Immediately after collection, samples were stored at -80 degrees C until analysis. Paper-wide results and their limitations: The small cohort and short follow-up limited the study, so independent validation of the findings is needed. No adjustment for multiple comparisons was applied to any of the reported P values. TRBV and TRBJ usage frequencies reportedly varied with metastasis status, involving two V genes at baseline and ten or so V and two J genes after SBRT. After SBRT, the count of unique TCR clones dropped from a median of roughly 10,000 beforehand to more than 6,000 afterward (Wilcoxon paired P=0.011). Post-SBRT Shannon entropy and its change from baseline were lower in patients who developed distant metastases; baseline Shannon entropy was not associated with metastases. Tumor specificity of expanded TCR clones was not determined.

At least ten counts were recorded for this clonotype. The antigen it recognizes is unknown. Base qualities are missing; no much larger clone stands one base away. Two rounds of multiplex PCR were used to amplify the TCR beta CDR3 region from genomic DNA. In the first PCR round, primers specific to each TRBV and TRBJ gene were used, and the primer sequences were filed in Chinese patent CN105087789A. Universal primers were used in the second round of PCR. The Roche High Pure PCR Template Preparation Kit was used to extract genomic DNA from frozen PBMCs. Paired-end sequencing with 151 bp reads was performed on the libraries using an Illumina HiSeq 3000. On the authors' methods: CutAdapt was used to discard raw reads that did not contain the multiplex PCR primer sequences. PEAR was used to merge high-quality paired reads into contigs. MiXCR assigned TRB V, D and J gene segments to each contig by aligning to reference sequences. To remove sequencing errors, CDR3 sequences were clustered according to base quality and sequence similarity. Diversity was calculated as Shannon entropy divided by the natural log of the number of productive TCR sequences. Clonality was defined as one minus Shannon entropy divided by the natural log of the number of unique clonotypes. Progression-free survival cut-offs for repertoire metrics were chosen using the Youden index of ROC curves, with analyses run in R 3.5.3. TCRdb redid the processing of the public reads, applying fastp at Q25 and MiXCR, and retained in-frame beta chains. For every CDR3 protein sequence, its rows merge into one entry that carries the most common genes and DNA. TCRdb, not the original authors, processed these V and J calls. The sample profile shows 50,000 to 75,000 distinct CDR3 sequences; approximately 25% of them were found once. The top ten clonotypes cover around 8.1% of the sample.

The TCR sequence derives from a donor aged 50 or older with non-small cell lung cancer. The rearranged segments are TRBV12-3 or TRBV12-4 and TRBJ1-1, with the D segment identity uncertain. Here the sequenced sample was PBMCs, taken before or after stereotactic body radiation therapy (not recorded which). The DNA sequence is given as TGTGCCAGCAGTTGGACGGATTTGAACACTGAAGCTTTCTTT. The encoded protein is CASSWTDLNTEAFF.